This passage covers 14 T cell receptor beta chains from one sample sequenced in a study of STAT3 mutations in large granular lymphocyte leukemia. Profiling relied on immunoSEQ multiplex PCR, and the TCRdb table lists in-frame clones only, not all of them. Of some 31,000 clones in the sample, approximately 84% are singletons; the top ten hold about 13%. The study's findings and limits: In T-cell large granular lymphocyte leukemia, about half of patients showed multiple immunodominant subclonotypes.

These receptors have no known antigen. Sequencing input: peripheral blood mononuclear cells. The receptors come from a man in his 60s with T-cell large granular lymphocyte leukemia. Some clones in this sample may be carry-over from other donors' samples.

This clone has more than one count but fewer than ten. The chain links TRBV27 to TRBJ1-5, with 7 nucleotides matching TRBD1. Trimming at V came to 6 bases and at J to 5 bases, leaving 10 bases not matched to a gene. The CDR3 totals 15 residues. Looked up from germline, CDR1 is MNHEY and CDR2 is SMNVEV (reference sequence). CDR3 sequence: CASSVGTATDQPQHF. The CDR3 nucleotides are TGTGCCAGCAGCGTAGGGACAGCCACTGATCAGCCCCAGCATTTT.

The chain has TRBV4-2 and TRBJ1-5; D unresolved. CDR3 length equals 13 residues. The V end was cut by 0 bases, the J end by 3 bases, with 3 bases between. Germline-derived CDR1 and CDR2 are LGHNA and YNFKEQ. CDR3 DNA sequence: TGTGCCAGCAGCCAAGAGTCCAATCAGCCCCAGCATTTT. It specifies CASSQESNQPQHF.

The chain recombines TRBV30 with TRBJ1-5; D is unclear. V lost 0 bases and J lost 2, with 8 bases in between. Germline CDR1 is GTSNPN and CDR2 is SVGIG (reference sequence). The CDR3 covers 14 residues. The CDR3 DNA sequence: TGTGCCTGGAGTGTACTGGGCGGCAATCAGCCCCAGCATTTT. It is translated as CAWSVLGGNQPQHF.

This sequence joins TRBV10-2 and TRBJ1-2; a possible D gene is TRBD1 (5 bases). Trimming removed 7 bases from V and 3 bases from J, with 9 bases in between. CDR3 length: 12 amino acids. Germline assignment: CDR1 WSHSY and CDR2 SAAADI. The CDR3 loop is CASTDSHYGYTF. Written as DNA, the CDR3 is TGCGCCAGCACTGACAGCCACTATGGCTACACCTTC.

The rearrangement joins TRBV5-8 to TRBJ2-3; D possibly corresponds to TRBD2 (6 bases). The ends were cut back, 5 bases at V and 2 bases at J, with 18 bases in the middle. The germline CDR1 and CDR2 sequences are SGHTS and YDEGEE. CDR3 length: 16 amino acids. CDR3 in amino acids: CASSPGLSSITDTQYF. CDR3 DNA sequence: TGTGCCAGCAGTCCGGGACTGTCGTCAATCACAGATACGCAGTATTTT.

A single count supports this clone. The chain employs TRBV4-1 and TRBJ2-4, with 12 bases fitting TRBD2. The germline CDR1 and CDR2 sequences are MGHRA and YSYEKL. The CDR3 is made up of 18 amino acids. V dropped 5 bases and J dropped 0; count of bases not matched to a gene: 8. The CDR3 nucleotides read TGCGCCAGCAGCGAATGGACTAGCGGGGTGCTAGCCAAAAACATTCAGTACTTC. Protein sequence: CASSEWTSGVLAKNIQYF.

The chain is built from TRBV28 and TRBJ2-7; D might be TRBD2 (6 bases). The CDR3 runs 14 residues. CDR1 and CDR2 from the germline V gene are MDHEN and SYDVKM. V lost 7 bases and J lost 6, with 19 bases in between. The CDR3 coding sequence is TGTGCCAGCACTCCCGGGAGTCGGTCTCGCGAGCAGTACTTC. Translating it yields CASTPGSRSREQYF.

This clone is a singleton in its sample. The chain joins TRBV6-5 to TRBJ2-7, with a weak D call TRBD1 (6 bases). CDR3 length: 13 residues. The V gene lost 8 bases and the J gene lost 6 bases, with 17 bases spanning the gap. Germline assignment: CDR1 MNHEY and CDR2 SVGAGI. The CDR3 protein is CASVEGGSREQYF. The DNA of the CDR3 is TGTGCCAGCGTGGAAGGGGGTTCGCGCGAGCAGTACTTC.

V usage is TRBV6-6 and J usage is TRBJ1-6; D is unresolved. Trimming took 9 bases from V and 6 from J, leaving 12 bases between them. Germline CDR1 and CDR2: MNHNY and SVGAGI (reference sequence). The CDR3 has 13 residues. DNA of the CDR3: TGTGCCAGTCGCGAGCGGGGTAATTCACCCCTCCACTTT. Amino acid sequence: CASRERGNSPLHF.

The chain employs TRBV27 and TRBJ1-4, with D possibly being TRBD1 (5 bases). CDR1 is MNHEY, CDR2 SMNVEV, per germline (reference sequence). There are 15 residues in the CDR3. V was shortened by 3 bases and J by 11 bases, with 19 bases between the two germline ends. This CDR3 is CASSFVGVAGLKLFF. In nucleotides, the CDR3 is TGTGCCAGCAGTTTCGTAGGTGTCGCAGGGCTGAAACTGTTTTTT.

The chain links TRBV5-1 to TRBJ2-1; 9 positions agree with TRBD1. The CDR3 is 17 residues long. With V trimmed by 4 bases and J by 4 bases, 12 bases remained unmatched. The V gene's germline CDR1 is SGHRS and CDR2 YFSETQ. The CDR3 protein is CASSPFHPTGGYNEQFF. CDR3 sequence (DNA): TGCGCCAGCAGCCCTTTTCACCCGACAGGGGGATACAATGAGCAGTTCTTC.

In DNA, the CDR3 is TGTGCCAGCAGTAGTACTAGCGGGACAACAGATACGCAGTATTTT. Translated, it gives CASSSTSGTTDTQYF. This chain links TRBV6-1 with TRBJ2-3, with TRBD2 matching over 10 bases. The V gene's germline CDR1 is MNHNS and CDR2 SASEGT. V was pared by 5 bases and J by 3 bases, with 5 bases of the junction left unmatched. This CDR3 comprises 15 residues.

The chain uses TRBV5-1 and TRBJ2-5, with 7 positions matching TRBD2. The germline gives CDR1 SGHRS, CDR2 YFSETQ. This CDR3 is built from 14 residues. Trimming cost V 6 bases and J 3 bases; bases outside gene matches: 8. CDR3 amino acids: CASTLGGFEETQYF. The CDR3 nucleotides read TGCGCCAGCACCCTCGGGGGGTTCGAAGAGACCCAGTACTTC.

The chain employs TRBV5-1 and TRBJ2-4, with D perhaps assigned TRBD1 or TRBD2 (5 bases each). CDR1 is SGHRS and CDR2 is YFSETQ in the germline V gene. The germline V and J ends were trimmed by 3 bases and 5 bases, with 12 bases remaining between them. The CDR3 covers 14 residues. CDR3 sequence: CASSWGSVQNIQYF. For the CDR3, the DNA is TGCGCCAGCAGCTGGGGGTCAGTGCAAAACATTCAGTACTTC.